The 6 T cell receptor beta chains presented below share a single source sample, sequenced in a study of cytomegalovirus exposure and HLA in healthy donors. The primer mix had 60 Vbeta and 13 Jbeta primers. Libraries were prepared by immunoSEQ multiplex PCR; TCRdb keeps only in-frame clonotypes and omits some of them. The repertoire holds about 160,000 clones, approximately 80% seen once, with about 7.7% in the top ten. Source material: PBMCs. The receptors were sampled from a woman aged 25 to 45 in good health and CMV-seropositive.

The chain couples TRBV6-5 to TRBJ2-7; no definite D call. CDR1 and CDR2 (germline): MNHEY, SVGAGI. V was cut by 2 bases and J by 9 bases, with 17 bases left in between. This CDR3 has 14 amino acids. For the CDR3, the DNA is TGTGCCAGCAGTTACGGGTCTAGAGTTAACGGGCAGTACTTC. Translation: CASSYGSRVNGQYF.

The chain uses TRBV5-4 and TRBJ2-2; TRBD1 matches at 7 bases. With 5 bases clipped from V and 2 bases from J, the junction kept 12 bases outside the gene matches. CDR3 length: 17 residues. Germline values: CDR1 SGHNT, CDR2 YYREEE (reference sequence). The CDR3 here is CASRPDRAEGNTGELFF. The CDR3 DNA reads TGTGCCAGCAGACCAGACAGGGCCGAGGGCAACACCGGGGAGCTGTTTTTT.

This chain links TRBV5-4 with TRBJ2-5; D call uncertain. Deletions cut 3 bases from V and 5 bases from J, with 11 bases between. In germline, CDR1 is SGHNT, CDR2 YYREEE (reference sequence). There are 13 residues in the CDR3. The CDR3 reads CASSSTPPETQYF. CDR3 coding DNA: TGTGCCAGCAGCTCCACACCACCCGAGACCCAGTACTTC.

This chain uses TRBV29-1 with TRBJ2-7; D is perhaps TRBD2 (5 bases). CDR3 size: 13 residues. With 6 bases removed from V and 5 bases from J, the gap between germline ends came to 17 bases. The germline CDR1 and CDR2 sequences are SQVTM and ANQGSEA. The CDR3: CSVPLEGVDEQYF. Here the CDR3 DNA reads TGCAGCGTGCCTCTTGAGGGCGTCGACGAGCAGTACTTC.

On this clone itself: An end of the junction does not agree with germline; a read error may underlie this. The chain carries TRBV4-1 and TRBJ2-3; possibly TRBD1 for D (5 bases). Germline lookup yields CDR1 MGHRA and CDR2 YSYEKL. This CDR3 comprises 18 residues. CDR3: CASSQGPDRSPSTGTQYF. CDR3 DNA sequence: TGCGCCAGCAGCCAAGGCCCCGACAGAAGTCCAAGCACAGGTACGCAGTATTTT.

The V gene is TRBV11-2, the J gene TRBJ1-5; TRBD1 might be the D (6 bases). This CDR3 is built from 16 residues. Germline V lookup: CDR1 SGHAT, CDR2 FQNNGV. V dropped 2 bases and J dropped 1 base, with 12 bases sitting between them. The CDR3 region is CASSLSIQGSNQPQHF. CDR3 bases: TGTGCCAGCAGCTTATCGATACAGGGAAGCAATCAGCCCCAGCATTTT.